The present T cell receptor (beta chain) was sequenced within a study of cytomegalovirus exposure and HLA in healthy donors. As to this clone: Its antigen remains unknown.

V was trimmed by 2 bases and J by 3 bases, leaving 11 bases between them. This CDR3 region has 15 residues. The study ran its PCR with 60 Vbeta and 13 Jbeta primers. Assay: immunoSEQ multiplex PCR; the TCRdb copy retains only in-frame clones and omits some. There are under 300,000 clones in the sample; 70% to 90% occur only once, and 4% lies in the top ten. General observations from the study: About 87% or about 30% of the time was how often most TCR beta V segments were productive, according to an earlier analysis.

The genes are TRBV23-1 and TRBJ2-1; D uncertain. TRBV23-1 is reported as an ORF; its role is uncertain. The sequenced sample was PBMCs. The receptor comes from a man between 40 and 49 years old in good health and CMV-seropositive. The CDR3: CASSQPDGDYNEQFF. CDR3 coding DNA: TGCGCCAGCAGTCAACCGGATGGAGACTACAATGAGCAGTTCTTC.